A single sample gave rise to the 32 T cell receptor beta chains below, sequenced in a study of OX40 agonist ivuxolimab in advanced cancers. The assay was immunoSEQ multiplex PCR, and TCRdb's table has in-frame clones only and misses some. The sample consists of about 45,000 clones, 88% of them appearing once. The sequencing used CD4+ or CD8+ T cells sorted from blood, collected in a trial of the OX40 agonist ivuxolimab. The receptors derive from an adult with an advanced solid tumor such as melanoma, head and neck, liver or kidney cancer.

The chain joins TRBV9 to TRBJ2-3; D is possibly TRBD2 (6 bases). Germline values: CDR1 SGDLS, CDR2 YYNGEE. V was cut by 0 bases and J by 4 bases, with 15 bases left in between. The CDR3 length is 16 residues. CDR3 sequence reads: CASSVGSSGSADTQYF. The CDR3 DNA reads TGTGCCAGCAGCGTAGGTAGTAGCGGAAGTGCAGATACGCAGTATTTT.

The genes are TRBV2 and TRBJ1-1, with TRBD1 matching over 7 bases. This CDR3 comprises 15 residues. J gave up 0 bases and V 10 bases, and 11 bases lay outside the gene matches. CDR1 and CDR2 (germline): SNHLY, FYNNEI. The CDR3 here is CAITTGPGVNTEAFF. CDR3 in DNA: TGTGCCATCACGACAGGGCCGGGGGTGAACACTGAAGCTTTCTTT.

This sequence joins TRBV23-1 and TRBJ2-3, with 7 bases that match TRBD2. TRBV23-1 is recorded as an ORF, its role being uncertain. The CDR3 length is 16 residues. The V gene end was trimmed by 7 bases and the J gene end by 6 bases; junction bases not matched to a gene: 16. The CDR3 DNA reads TGCGCCAGCACCCCCCGGGGAGCGGGGCTCCGGGATACGCAGTATTTT. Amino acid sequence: CASTPRGAGLRDTQYF.

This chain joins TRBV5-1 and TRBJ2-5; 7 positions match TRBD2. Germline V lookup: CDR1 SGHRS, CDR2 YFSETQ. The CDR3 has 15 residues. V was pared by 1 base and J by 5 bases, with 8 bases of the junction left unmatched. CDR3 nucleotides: TGCGCCAGCAGCTTGTTAGGCGGGAGCAGGGAGACCCAGTACTTC. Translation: CASSLLGGSRETQYF.

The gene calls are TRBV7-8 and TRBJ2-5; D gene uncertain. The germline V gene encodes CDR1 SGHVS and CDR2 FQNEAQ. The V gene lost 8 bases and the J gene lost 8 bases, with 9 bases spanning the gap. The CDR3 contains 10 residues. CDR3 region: CASAHDTQYF. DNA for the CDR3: TGTGCCAGCGCCCATGACACCCAGTACTTC.

CDR3 coding DNA: TGTGCCAGCGGGAGCGGGAGCTATAGCTACGAGCAGTACTTC. Its translation: CASGSGSYSYEQYF. This rearrangement joins TRBV6-5 to TRBJ2-7; 8 positions agree with TRBD2. CDR1 is MNHEY, CDR2 SVGAGI, per germline. The CDR3 extends over 14 amino acids. The junction had 9 bases not matched to a gene; V was cut back by 8 bases and J by 3 bases.

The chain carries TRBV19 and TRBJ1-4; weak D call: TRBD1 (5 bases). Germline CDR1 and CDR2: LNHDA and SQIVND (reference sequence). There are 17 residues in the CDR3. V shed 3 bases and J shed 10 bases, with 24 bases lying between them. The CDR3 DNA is TGTGCCAGTAGTATGTTGAACAGGCAAAGAGAAAACGGAAAACTGTTTTTT. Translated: CASSMLNRQRENGKLFF. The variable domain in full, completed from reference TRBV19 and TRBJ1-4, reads DGGITQSPKYLFRKEGQNVTLSCEQNLNHDAMYWYRQDPGQGLRLIYYSQIVNDFQKGDIAEGYSVSREKKESFPLTVTSAQKNPTAFYLCASSMLNRQRENGKLFFGSGTQLSVL.

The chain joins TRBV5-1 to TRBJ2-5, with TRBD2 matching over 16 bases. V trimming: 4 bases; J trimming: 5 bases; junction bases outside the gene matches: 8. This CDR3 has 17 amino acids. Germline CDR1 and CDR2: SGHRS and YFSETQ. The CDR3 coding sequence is TGCGCCAGCAGCCCGGGACTAGCGGGAGGGCGGGCGGAGACCCAGTACTTC. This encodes CASSPGLAGGRAETQYF.

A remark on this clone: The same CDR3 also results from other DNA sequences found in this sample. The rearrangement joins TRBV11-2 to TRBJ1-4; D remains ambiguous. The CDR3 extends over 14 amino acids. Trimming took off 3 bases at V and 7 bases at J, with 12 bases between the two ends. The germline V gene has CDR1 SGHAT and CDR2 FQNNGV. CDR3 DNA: TGTGCCAGCAGCTTTCTCTCCGGGAGTGAAAAACTGTTTTTT. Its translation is CASSFLSGSEKLFF. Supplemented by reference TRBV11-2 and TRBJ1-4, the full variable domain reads EAGVAQSPRYKIIEKRQSVAFWCNPISGHATLYWYQQILGQGPKLLIQFQNNGVVDDSQLPKDRFSAERLKGVDSTLKIQPAKLEDSAVYLCASSFLSGSEKLFFGSGTQLSVL.

As DNA, the CDR3 is TGTGCCAGCAGGTCAAGGGCTGGAGGGCCCTATGAGCAGTTCTTC. This sequence encodes CASRSRAGGPYEQFF. This chain connects TRBV28 to TRBJ2-1, with D maybe TRBD2 (6 bases). Trimming cost V 6 bases and J 8 bases, with 20 bases left between them. This CDR3 spans 15 amino acids. Germline CDR1 is MDHEN and CDR2 is SYDVKM.

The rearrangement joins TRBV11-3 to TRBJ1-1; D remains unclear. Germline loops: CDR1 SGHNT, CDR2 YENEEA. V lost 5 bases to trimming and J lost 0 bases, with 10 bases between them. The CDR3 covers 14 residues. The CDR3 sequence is CASSATGMNTEAFF. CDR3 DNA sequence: TGTGCCAGCAGCGCCACTGGAATGAACACTGAAGCTTTCTTT.

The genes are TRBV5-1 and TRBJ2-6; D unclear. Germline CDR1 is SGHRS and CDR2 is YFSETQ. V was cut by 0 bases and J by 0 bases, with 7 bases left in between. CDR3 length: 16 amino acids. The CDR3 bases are TGCGCCAGCAGCTTGGCGGGTCACTCTGGGGCCAACGTCCTGACTTTC. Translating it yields CASSLAGHSGANVLTF.

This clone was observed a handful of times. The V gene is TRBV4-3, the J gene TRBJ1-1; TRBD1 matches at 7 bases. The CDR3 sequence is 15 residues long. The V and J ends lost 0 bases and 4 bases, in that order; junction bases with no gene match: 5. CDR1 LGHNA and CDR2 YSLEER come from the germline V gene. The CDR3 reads CASSQDPQGLTEAFF. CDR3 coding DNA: TGCGCCAGCAGCCAAGATCCACAGGGGCTCACTGAAGCTTTCTTT.

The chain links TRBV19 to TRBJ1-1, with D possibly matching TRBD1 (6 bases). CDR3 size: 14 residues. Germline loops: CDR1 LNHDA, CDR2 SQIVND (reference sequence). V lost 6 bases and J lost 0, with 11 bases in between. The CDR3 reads CASRQQGMNTEAFF. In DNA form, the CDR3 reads TGTGCCAGTAGACAACAGGGAATGAACACTGAAGCTTTCTTT.

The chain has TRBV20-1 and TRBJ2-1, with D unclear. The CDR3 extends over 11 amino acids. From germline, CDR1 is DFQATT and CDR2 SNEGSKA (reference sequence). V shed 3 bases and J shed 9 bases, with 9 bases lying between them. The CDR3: CSASGPTEQFF. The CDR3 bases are TGCAGTGCTAGCGGACCGACTGAGCAGTTCTTC.

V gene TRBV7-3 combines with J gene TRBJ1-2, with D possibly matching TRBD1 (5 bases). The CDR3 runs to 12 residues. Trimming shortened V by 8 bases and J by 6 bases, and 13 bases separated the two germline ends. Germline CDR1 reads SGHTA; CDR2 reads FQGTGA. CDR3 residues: CASGPGGDGYTF. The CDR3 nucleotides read TGTGCCAGCGGGCCGGGGGGAGATGGCTACACCTTC. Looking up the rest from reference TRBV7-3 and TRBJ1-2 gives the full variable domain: GAGVSQTPSNKVTEKGKYVELRCDPISGHTALYWYRQSLGQGPEFLIYFQGTGAADDSGLPNDRFFAVRPEGSVSTLKIQRTERGDSAVYLCASGPGGDGYTFGSGTRLTVV.

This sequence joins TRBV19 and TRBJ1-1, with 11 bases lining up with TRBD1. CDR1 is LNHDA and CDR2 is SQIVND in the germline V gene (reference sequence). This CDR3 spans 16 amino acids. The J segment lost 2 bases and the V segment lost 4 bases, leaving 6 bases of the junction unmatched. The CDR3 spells CASSTPGQGANTEAFF. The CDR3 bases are TGTGCCAGTAGTACCCCTGGACAGGGGGCCAACACTGAAGCTTTCTTT.

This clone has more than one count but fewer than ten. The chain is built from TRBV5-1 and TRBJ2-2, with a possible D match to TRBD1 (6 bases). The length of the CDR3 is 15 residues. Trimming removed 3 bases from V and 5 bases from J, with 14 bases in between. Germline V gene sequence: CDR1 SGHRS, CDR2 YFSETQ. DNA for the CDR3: TGCGCCAGCAGCTCTGACAGGCCAGGGACCGGGGAGCTGTTTTTT. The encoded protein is CASSSDRPGTGELFF.

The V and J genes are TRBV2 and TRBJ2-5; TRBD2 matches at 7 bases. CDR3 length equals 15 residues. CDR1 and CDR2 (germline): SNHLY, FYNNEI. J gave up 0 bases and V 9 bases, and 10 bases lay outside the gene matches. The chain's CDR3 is CASSLMGGNQETQYF. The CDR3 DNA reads TGTGCCAGTAGCCTCATGGGAGGGAACCAAGAGACCCAGTACTTC.

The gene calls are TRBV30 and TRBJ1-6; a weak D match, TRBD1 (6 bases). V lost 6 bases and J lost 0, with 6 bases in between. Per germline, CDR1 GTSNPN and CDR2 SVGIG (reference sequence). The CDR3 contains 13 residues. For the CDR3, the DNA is TGTGCCTGCAGGGGCTCCTATAATTCACCCCTCCACTTT. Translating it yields CACRGSYNSPLHF.

The CDR3 loop is CAWRGLAGVSEENIQYF. The CDR3 nucleotides read TGTGCCTGGAGGGGACTAGCGGGAGTCTCCGAGGAAAACATTCAGTACTTC. The chain recombines TRBV30 with TRBJ2-4, with 14 bases aligning to TRBD2. The V gene end was trimmed by 3 bases and the J gene end by 5 bases; junction bases not matched to a gene: 9. The germline V gene encodes CDR1 GTSNPN and CDR2 SVGIG (reference sequence). This CDR3 spans 17 amino acids.

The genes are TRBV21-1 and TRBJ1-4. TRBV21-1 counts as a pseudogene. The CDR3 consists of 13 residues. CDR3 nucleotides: TGTGCCAGCAGCAAAGTTGGGAATGAAAAACTGTTTTTT. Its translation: CASSKVGNEKLFF.

CDR3 amino acids: CASSVAGGRNNEQFF. CDR3 DNA: TGTGCCAGCAGCGTAGCTGGGGGACGAAACAATGAGCAGTTCTTC. This chain connects TRBV9 to TRBJ2-1, with D perhaps being TRBD1 or TRBD2 (5 bases each). The ends were cut back, 0 bases at V and 5 bases at J, with 12 bases in the middle. CDR1 is SGDLS, CDR2 YYNGEE, per germline. The CDR3 runs to 15 residues.

The CDR3 nucleotides read TGTGCCAGCAGCTTGATAGGGCAAGAGACCCAGTACTTC. Translated: CASSLIGQETQYF. V is TRBV7-9 and J is TRBJ2-5; D uncertain. CDR3 length: 13 residues. Looked up from germline, CDR1 is SEHNR and CDR2 is FQNEAQ (reference sequence). The V end was cut by 3 bases, the J end by 2 bases, with 7 bases between. Based on the CDR3 plus reference TRBV7-9 and TRBJ2-5, the full variable domain is DTGVSQNPRHKITKRGQNVTFRCDPISEHNRLYWYRQTLGQGPEFLTYFQNEAQLEKSRLLSDRFSAERPKGSFSTLEIQRTEQGDSAMYLCASSLIGQETQYFGPGTRLLVL.

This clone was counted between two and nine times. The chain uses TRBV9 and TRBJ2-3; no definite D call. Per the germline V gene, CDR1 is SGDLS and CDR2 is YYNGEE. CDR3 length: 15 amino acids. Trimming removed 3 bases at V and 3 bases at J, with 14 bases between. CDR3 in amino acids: CASSASPDKTDTQYF. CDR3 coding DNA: TGTGCCAGCAGCGCCTCTCCCGACAAGACAGATACGCAGTATTTT.

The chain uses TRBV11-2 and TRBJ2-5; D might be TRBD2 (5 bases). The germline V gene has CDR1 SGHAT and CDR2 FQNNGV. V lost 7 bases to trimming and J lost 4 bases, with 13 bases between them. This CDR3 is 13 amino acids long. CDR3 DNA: TGTGCCAGCACTTTAAGGGAGAGAGAGACCCAGTACTTC. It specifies CASTLRERETQYF.

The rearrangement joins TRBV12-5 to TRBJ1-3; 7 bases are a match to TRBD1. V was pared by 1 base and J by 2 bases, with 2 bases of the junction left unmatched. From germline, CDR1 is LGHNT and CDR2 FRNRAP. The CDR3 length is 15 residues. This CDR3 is CASGLEGGAGNTIYF. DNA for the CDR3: TGTGCTAGTGGTTTGGAAGGGGGCGCTGGAAACACCATATATTTT.

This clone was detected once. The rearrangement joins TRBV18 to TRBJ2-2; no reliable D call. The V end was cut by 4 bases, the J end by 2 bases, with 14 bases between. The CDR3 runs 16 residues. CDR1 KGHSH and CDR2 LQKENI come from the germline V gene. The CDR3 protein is CASSLNPTENTGELFF. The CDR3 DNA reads TGTGCCAGCTCACTAAACCCAACAGAAAACACCGGGGAGCTGTTTTTT.

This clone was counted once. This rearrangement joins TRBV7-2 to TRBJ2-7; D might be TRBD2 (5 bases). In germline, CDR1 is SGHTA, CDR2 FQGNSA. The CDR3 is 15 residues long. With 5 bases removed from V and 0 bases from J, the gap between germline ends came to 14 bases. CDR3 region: CASSPEGGYSYEQYF. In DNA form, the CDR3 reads TGTGCCAGCAGCCCAGAGGGCGGGTACTCCTACGAGCAGTACTTC.

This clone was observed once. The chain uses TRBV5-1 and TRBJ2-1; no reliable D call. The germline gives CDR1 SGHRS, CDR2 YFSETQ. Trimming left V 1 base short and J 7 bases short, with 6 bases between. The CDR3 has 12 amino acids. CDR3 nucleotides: TGCGCCAGCAGCTTGTCAAGGAATGAGCAGTTCTTC. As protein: CASSLSRNEQFF.

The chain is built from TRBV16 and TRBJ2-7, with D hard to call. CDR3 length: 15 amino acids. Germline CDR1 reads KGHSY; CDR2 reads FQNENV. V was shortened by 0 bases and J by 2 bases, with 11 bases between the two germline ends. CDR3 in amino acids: CASSQSPNQAYEQYF. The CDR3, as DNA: TGTGCCAGCAGCCAATCCCCCAACCAGGCCTACGAGCAGTACTTC.

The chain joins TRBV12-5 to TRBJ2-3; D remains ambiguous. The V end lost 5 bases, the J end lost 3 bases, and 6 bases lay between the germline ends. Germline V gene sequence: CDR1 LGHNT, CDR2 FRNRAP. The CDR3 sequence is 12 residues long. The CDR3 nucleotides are TGTGCTAGTGGTCCCTCAACAGATACGCAGTATTTT. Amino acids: CASGPSTDTQYF.